Following are 14 T cell receptor beta chains from one sample sequenced in a study of immune evolution from preneoplasia to lung adenocarcinoma. Clones were read by immunoSEQ multiplex PCR, and TCRdb kept only the in-frame ones, dropping some. This sample has about 3,200 clones, with less than 85% found just once. Material for sequencing was FFPE adjacent normal lung tissue. Every receptor here comes from a donor of 70 years or more with lung adenocarcinoma.

This sequence joins TRBV7-2 and TRBJ2-5, with TRBD2 matching over 11 bases. CDR1 is SGHTA, CDR2 FQGNSA, per germline. Trimming at V came to 1 base and at J to 7 bases, leaving 8 bases not matched to a gene. This CDR3 is built from 16 residues. The CDR3 DNA reads TGTGCCAGCAGCTTAGAGAGGCTAGCGGGAGGCGGGACCCAGTACTTC. It codes for CASSLERLAGGGTQYF. Full variable domain (missing parts from reference TRBV7-2 and TRBJ2-5): GAGVSQSPSNKVTEKGKDVELRCDPISGHTALYWYRQSLGQGLEFLIYFQGNSAPDKSGLPSDRFSAERTGGSVSTLTIQRTQQEDSAVYLCASSLERLAGGGTQYFGPGTRLLVL.

This clone has only a few counts. The chain couples TRBV28 to TRBJ2-4; 10 nucleotides line up with TRBD2. The CDR3 has 15 residues. Germline trimming cut 3 bases from V and 6 bases from J; bases unmatched to any gene: 5. Germline values: CDR1 MDHEN, CDR2 SYDVKM. This CDR3 reads CASSFGLAEVNIQYF. The CDR3 bases are TGTGCCAGCAGTTTCGGACTAGCGGAAGTAAACATTCAGTACTTC.

The chain uses TRBV11-3 and TRBJ1-3, with D hard to call. Between the trimmed V and J ends, which lost 5 bases and 0 bases, there was a span of 17 bases. CDR1 is SGHNT, CDR2 YENEEA, per germline. CDR3 length: 17 amino acids. This CDR3 reads CASSHTENRLSGNTIYF. The CDR3 bases are TGTGCCAGCAGCCATACTGAAAACCGACTCTCTGGAAACACCATATATTTT. Full variable domain (remainder filled in from reference TRBV11-3 and TRBJ1-3): EAGVVQSPRYKIIEKKQPVAFWCNPISGHNTLYWYLQNLGQGPELLIRYENEEAVDDSQLPKDRFSAERLKGVDSTLKIQPAELGDSAVYLCASSHTENRLSGNTIYFGEGSWLTVV.

The CDR3: CASSQEPNYNEQYF. In nucleotides, the CDR3 is TGCGCCAGCAGCCAAGAGCCGAACTACAACGAGCAGTACTTC. The gene calls are TRBV4-1 and TRBJ2-7; D call uncertain. V lost 0 bases and J lost 5, with 11 bases in between. The germline V gene encodes CDR1 MGHRA and CDR2 YSYEKL. The CDR3 runs 14 residues.

The J gene is TRBJ2-3, the V gene TRBV6-4; 8 nucleotides align to TRBD2. After removal of 4 bases from V and 0 bases from J, the junction contained 0 bases not matched to a gene. This CDR3 is 14 amino acids long. Germline V gene data show CDR1 as MRHNA and CDR2 as SNTAGT. CDR3 DNA sequence: TGTGCCAGCAGTGCTAGCGGGAGCACAGATACGCAGTATTTT. Its translation is CASSASGSTDTQYF.

J is TRBJ2-5 and V is TRBV19; no clear D gene. The V and J ends lost 3 bases and 5 bases respectively, with 13 bases between them. Germline V lookup: CDR1 LNHDA, CDR2 SQIVND (reference sequence). The CDR3 is made up of 14 amino acids. CDR3 sequence (DNA): TGTGCCAGTAGTATTATGTCAAATGGGGAGACCCAGTACTTC. It encodes CASSIMSNGETQYF. Looking up the rest from reference TRBV19 and TRBJ2-5 gives the full variable domain: DGGITQSPKYLFRKEGQNVTLSCEQNLNHDAMYWYRQDPGQGLRLIYYSQIVNDFQKGDIAEGYSVSREKKESFPLTVTSAQKNPTAFYLCASSIMSNGETQYFGPGTRLLVL.

The chain links TRBV6-1 to TRBJ2-2; D may be TRBD2 (6 bases). V lost 6 bases and J 3 bases, leaving 14 bases between the germline ends. The germline V gene has CDR1 MNHNS and CDR2 SASEGT. The length of the CDR3 is 15 residues. The CDR3 region is CASRPGGPDTGELFF. CDR3 coding DNA: TGTGCCAGCAGGCCTGGAGGGCCCGACACCGGGGAGCTGTTTTTT.

V and J are TRBV30 and TRBJ2-1; D uncertain. Germline CDR1 reads GTSNPN; CDR2 reads SVGIG (reference sequence). Trimming stripped 4 bases from V and 5 bases from J, with 9 bases between. The CDR3 length is 12 residues. The CDR3 sequence is CAWTLRNNEQFF. The CDR3 DNA reads TGTGCCTGGACTCTCCGAAACAATGAGCAGTTCTTC.

J is TRBJ1-2 and V is TRBV9, with D unclear. V was cut by 0 bases and J by 8 bases, with 14 bases left in between. Germline lookup yields CDR1 SGDLS and CDR2 YYNGEE. The CDR3 runs to 14 residues. The CDR3 bases are TGTGCCAGCAGCGTAGGCTTCTTGCCGGCGGGCTACACCTTC. Protein product: CASSVGFLPAGYTF.

For this clone: Relative to the germline gene, one junction end is altered; a read error may explain this. The chain employs TRBV30 and TRBJ1-2; the match to TRBD1 covers 10 bases. CDR1 and CDR2 from the germline V gene are GTSNPN and SVGIG (reference sequence). CDR3 size: 14 residues. The CDR3 reads CVWTTGTGVSGYTF. The CDR3 DNA is TGTGTCTGGACCACCGGGACAGGGGTCTCTGGCTACACCTTC.

The chain recombines TRBV19 with TRBJ2-7; 10 positions match TRBD1. The CDR3 is 15 amino acids. J gave up 4 bases and V 5 bases, and 8 bases lay outside the gene matches. Germline V gene lookup returns CDR1 LNHDA and CDR2 SQIVND (reference sequence). CDR3 protein: CASSAQGQGFYEQYF. CDR3 nucleotides: TGTGCCAGTAGTGCCCAGGGACAGGGGTTTTACGAGCAGTACTTC.

The chain has TRBV6-1 and TRBJ1-2; the D gene is possibly TRBD1 (6 bases). Germline V lookup: CDR1 MNHNS, CDR2 SASEGT. The germline V and J ends were trimmed by 6 bases and 8 bases, with 16 bases remaining between them. This CDR3 comprises 13 residues. The CDR3 spells CASSLRQAEGYTF. The CDR3 DNA reads as TGTGCCAGCAGCCTAAGACAGGCTGAGGGCTACACCTTC.

The chain employs TRBV10-2 and TRBJ2-2; a possible D gene is TRBD2 (6 bases). The germline CDR1 and CDR2 sequences are WSHSY and SAAADI. V gave up 4 bases and J gave up 7 bases, with 10 bases separating them. CDR3 length equals 13 residues. The CDR3: CASSGAAGGELFF. The CDR3 DNA reads as TGCGCCAGCAGTGGGGCAGCGGGCGGGGAGCTGTTTTTT.

The CDR3 nucleotides are TGTGCCAGCAGCTTAGTGTCGGGACAGGGGGCTTTAGAGACCCAGTACTTC. It encodes CASSLVSGQGALETQYF. The chain uses TRBV7-9 and TRBJ2-5; 12 bases align to TRBD1. The CDR3 sequence is 17 residues long. Per germline, CDR1 SEHNR and CDR2 FQNEAQ (reference sequence). The junction had 7 bases not matched to a gene; V was cut back by 1 base and J by 4 bases.